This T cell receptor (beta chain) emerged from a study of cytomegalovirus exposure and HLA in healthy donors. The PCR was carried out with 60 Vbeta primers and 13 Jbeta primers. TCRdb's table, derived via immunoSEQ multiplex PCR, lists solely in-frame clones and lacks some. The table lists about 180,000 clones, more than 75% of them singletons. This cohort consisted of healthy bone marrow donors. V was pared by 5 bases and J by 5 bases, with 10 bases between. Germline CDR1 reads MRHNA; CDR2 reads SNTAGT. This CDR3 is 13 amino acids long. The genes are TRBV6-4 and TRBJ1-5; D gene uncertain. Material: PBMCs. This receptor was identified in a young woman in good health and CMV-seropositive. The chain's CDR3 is CASSPDRDQPQHF. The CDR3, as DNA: TGTGCCAGCAGTCCCGACCGGGATCAGCCCCAGCATTTT.